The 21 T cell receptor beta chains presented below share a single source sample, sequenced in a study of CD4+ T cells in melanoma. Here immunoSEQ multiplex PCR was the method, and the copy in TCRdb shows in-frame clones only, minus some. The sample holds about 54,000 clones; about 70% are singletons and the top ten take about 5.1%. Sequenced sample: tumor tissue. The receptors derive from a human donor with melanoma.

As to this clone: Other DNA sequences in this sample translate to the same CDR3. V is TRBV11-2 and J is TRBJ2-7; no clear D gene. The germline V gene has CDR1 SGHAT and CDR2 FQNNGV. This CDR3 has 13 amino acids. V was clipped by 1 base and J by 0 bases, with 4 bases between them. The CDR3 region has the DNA TGTGCCAGCAGCTTAGGCAACTCCTACGAGCAGTACTTC. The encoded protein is CASSLGNSYEQYF.

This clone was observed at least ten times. Here the CDR3 reads CASSLVAGGNSPLHF. CDR3 coding DNA: TGTGCCAGCAGCTTAGTTGCGGGTGGTAATTCACCCCTCCACTTT. V and J are TRBV7-9 and TRBJ1-6; D is unclear. V dropped 1 base and J dropped 6 bases, with 10 bases sitting between them. Germline CDR1 reads SEHNR; CDR2 reads FQNEAQ (reference sequence). This CDR3 has 15 residues.

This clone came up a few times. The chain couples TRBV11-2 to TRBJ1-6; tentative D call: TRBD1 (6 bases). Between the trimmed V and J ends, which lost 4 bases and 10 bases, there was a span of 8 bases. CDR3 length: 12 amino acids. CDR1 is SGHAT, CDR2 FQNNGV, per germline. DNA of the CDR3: TGTGCCAGCAGCTCAGGGGTGTCACCCCTCCACTTT. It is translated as CASSSGVSPLHF.

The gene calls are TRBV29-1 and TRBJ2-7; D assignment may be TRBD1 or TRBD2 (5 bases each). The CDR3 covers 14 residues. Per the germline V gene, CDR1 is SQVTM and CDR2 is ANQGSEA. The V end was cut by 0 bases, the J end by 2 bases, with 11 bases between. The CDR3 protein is CSVEDYGTTYEQYF. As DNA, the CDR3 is TGCAGCGTTGAAGATTATGGGACGACCTACGAGCAGTACTTC.

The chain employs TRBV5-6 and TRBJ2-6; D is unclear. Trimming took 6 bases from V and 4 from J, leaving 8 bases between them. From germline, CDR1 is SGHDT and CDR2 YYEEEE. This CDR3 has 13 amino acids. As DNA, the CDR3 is TGTGCCAGCATTTCATTGGGGGCCAACGTCCTGACTTTC. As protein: CASISLGANVLTF. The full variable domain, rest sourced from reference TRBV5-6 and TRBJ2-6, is DAGVTQSPTHLIKTRGQQVTLRCSPKSGHDTVSWYQQALGQGPQFIFQYYEEEERQRGNFPDRFSGHQFPNYSSELNVNALLLGDSALYLCASISLGANVLTFGAGSRLTVL.

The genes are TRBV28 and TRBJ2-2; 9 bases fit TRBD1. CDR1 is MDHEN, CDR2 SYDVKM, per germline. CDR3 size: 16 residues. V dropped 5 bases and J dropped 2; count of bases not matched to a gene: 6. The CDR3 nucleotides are TGTGCCAGCAGTCCCTGGACAGGGGTCAACACCGGGGAGCTGTTTTTT. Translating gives CASSPWTGVNTGELFF.

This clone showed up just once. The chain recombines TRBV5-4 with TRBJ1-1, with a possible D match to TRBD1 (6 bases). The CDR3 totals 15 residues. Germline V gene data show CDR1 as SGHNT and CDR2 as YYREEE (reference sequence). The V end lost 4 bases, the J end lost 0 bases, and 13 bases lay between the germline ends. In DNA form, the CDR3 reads TGTGCCAGCAGCAGTCCCGGGACATTGAACACTGAAGCTTTCTTT. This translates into CASSSPGTLNTEAFF.

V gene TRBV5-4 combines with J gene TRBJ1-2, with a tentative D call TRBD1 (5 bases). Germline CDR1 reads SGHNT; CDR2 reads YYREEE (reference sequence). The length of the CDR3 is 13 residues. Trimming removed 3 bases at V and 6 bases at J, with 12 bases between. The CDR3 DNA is TGTGCCAGCAGCTGGGGACGTCGGGATGGCTACACCTTC. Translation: CASSWGRRDGYTF.

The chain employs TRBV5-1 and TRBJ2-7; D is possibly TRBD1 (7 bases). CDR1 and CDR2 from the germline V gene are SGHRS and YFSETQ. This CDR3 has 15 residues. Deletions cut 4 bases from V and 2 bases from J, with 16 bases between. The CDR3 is CASSGRTGVAYEQYF. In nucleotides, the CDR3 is TGCGCCAGCAGCGGGAGGACAGGCGTCGCCTACGAGCAGTACTTC.

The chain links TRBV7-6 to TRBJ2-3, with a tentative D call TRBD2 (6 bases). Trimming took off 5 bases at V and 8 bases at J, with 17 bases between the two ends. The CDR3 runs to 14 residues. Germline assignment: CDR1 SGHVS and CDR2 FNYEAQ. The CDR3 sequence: CASSVSGEEGTQYF. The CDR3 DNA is TGTGCCAGCAGCGTTAGTGGGGAGGAGGGTACGCAGTATTTT.

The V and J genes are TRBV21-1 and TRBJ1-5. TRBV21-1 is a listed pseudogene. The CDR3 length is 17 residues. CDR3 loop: CASSKVPGNGRDQPQHF. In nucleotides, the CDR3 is TGTGCCAGCAGCAAAGTCCCGGGGAACGGCAGGGATCAGCCCCAGCATTTT.

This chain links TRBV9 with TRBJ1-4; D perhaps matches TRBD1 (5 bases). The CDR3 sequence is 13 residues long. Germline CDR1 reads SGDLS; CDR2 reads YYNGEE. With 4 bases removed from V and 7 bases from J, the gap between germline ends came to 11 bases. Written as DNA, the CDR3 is TGTGCCAGCAGCCCACAGGAGGGTGAAAAACTGTTTTTT. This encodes CASSPQEGEKLFF.

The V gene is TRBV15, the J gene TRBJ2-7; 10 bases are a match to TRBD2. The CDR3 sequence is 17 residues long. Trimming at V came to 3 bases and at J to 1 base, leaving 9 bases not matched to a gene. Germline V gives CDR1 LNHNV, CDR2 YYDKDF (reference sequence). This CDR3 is CATSRKMLAGVSYEQYF. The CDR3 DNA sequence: TGTGCCACCAGCAGGAAGATGCTAGCGGGGGTATCCTACGAGCAGTACTTC.

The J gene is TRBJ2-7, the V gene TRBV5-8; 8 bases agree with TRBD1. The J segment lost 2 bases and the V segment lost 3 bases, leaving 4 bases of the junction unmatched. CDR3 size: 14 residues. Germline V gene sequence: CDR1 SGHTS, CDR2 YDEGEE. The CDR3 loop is CASSSGTGPYEQYF. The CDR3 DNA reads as TGTGCCAGCAGCTCCGGGACAGGACCCTACGAGCAGTACTTC.

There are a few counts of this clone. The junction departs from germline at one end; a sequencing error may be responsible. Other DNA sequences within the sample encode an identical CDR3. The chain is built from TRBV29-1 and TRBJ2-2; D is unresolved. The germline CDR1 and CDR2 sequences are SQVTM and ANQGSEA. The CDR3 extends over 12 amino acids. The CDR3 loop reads CSVKENTGELFF. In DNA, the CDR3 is TGCAGCGTTAAAGAGAACACCGGGGAGCTGTTTTTT.

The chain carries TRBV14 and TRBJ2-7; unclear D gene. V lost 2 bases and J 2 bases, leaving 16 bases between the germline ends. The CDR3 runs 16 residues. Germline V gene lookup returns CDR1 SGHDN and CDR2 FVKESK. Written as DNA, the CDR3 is TGTGCCAGCAGCCAAACCTCGGCGGCTACACCCTACGAGCAGTACTTC. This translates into CASSQTSAATPYEQYF.

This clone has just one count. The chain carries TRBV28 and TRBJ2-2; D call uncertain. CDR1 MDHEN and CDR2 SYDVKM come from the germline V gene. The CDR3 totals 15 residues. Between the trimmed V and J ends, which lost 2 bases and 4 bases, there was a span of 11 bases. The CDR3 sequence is CASSLGVLFTGELFF. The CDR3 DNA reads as TGTGCCAGCAGTTTAGGGGTCTTATTCACCGGGGAGCTGTTTTTT.

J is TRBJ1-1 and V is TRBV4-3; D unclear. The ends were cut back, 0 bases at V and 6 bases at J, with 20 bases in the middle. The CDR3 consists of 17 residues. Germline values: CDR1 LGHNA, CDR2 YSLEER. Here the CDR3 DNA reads TGCGCCAGCAGCCAAGAAATCAGAGGCGCAGGTCGGGCTGAAGCTTTCTTT. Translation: CASSQEIRGAGRAEAFF.

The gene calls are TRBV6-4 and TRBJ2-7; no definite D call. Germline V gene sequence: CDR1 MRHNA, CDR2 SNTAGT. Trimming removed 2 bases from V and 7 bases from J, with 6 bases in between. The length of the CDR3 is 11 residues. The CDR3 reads CASSDNLEQYF. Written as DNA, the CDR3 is TGTGCCAGCAGTGACAATCTGGAGCAGTACTTC.

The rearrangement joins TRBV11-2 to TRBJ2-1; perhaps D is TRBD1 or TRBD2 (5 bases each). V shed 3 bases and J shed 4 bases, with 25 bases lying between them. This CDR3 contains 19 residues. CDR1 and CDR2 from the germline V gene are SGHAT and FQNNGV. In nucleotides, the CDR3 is TGTGCCAGCAGCTTCGGGGCTGTGGACCGGGCCCGGTCTTACAATGAGCAGTTCTTC. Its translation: CASSFGAVDRARSYNEQFF.

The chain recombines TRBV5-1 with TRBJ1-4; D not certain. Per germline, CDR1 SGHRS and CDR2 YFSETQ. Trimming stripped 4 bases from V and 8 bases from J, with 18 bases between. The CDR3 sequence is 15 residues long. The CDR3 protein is CASSLGRQVREKLFF. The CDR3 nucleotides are TGCGCCAGCAGCCTTGGCAGGCAGGTTAGGGAAAAACTGTTTTTT.